The clone carrying this T cell receptor (beta chain) has only a few counts. As yet, its antigen is unknown. The data derive from a study of identical twins. MiXCR was run by TCRdb on the 5' RACE reads, yielding one entry per CDR3 protein. The sample records approximately 300,000 distinct CDR3 sequences, 7.5% to 9.5% being singletons. General study findings and limits: In cord blood, abundant beta clonotypes had fewer insertions; memory showed no trend. Instead of following the same donors, the conclusions were based on cross-sectional statistical analysis.

V was cut by 3 bases and J by 0 bases, with 13 bases left in between. There are 15 residues in the CDR3. CDR1 and CDR2 (germline): SQVTM, ANQGSEA. This sample was also put to use in a study of yellow fever vaccine responses in identical twins.

The V gene is TRBV29-1, the J gene TRBJ2-3; no firm D call. Sequencing was carried out using CD8+ T cells sorted from blood. The clonotype originates from a woman aged 18-29 years in good health. The CDR3 coding sequence is TGCAGCGTTGAGGGCAATCCCACTAGCACAGATACGCAGTATTTT. Protein: CSVEGNPTSTDTQYF.